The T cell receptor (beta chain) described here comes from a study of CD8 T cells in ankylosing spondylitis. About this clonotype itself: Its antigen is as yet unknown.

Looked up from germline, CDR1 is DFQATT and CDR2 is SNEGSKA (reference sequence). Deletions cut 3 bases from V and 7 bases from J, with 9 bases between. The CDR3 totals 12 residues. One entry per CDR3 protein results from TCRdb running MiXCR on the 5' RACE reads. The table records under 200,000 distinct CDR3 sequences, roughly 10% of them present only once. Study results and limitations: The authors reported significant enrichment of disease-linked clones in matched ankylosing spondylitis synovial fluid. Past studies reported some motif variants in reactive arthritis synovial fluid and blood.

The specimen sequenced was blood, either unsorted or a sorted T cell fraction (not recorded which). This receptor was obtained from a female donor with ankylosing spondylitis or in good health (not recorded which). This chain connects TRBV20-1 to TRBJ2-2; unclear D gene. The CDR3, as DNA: TGCAGTGCTAGGAACCCATACGGGGAGCTGTTTTTT. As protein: CSARNPYGELFF.